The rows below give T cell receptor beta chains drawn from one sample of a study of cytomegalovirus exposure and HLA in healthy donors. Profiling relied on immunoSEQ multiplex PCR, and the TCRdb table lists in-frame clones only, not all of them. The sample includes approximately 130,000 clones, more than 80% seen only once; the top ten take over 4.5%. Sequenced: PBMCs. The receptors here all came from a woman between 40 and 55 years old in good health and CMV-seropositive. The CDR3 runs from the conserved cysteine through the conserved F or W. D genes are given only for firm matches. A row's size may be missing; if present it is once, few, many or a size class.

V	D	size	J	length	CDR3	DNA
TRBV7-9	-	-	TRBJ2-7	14	CASSLDPGRHEQYF	TGTGCCAGCAGCTTAGACCCAGGGCGCCACGAGCAGTACTTC
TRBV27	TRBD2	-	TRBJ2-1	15	CASSLGTRPSNEQFF	TGTGCCAGCAGTTTAGGGACTAGACCCTCCAATGAGCAGTTCTTC
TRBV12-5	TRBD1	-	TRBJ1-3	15	CASGIIRDRGNTIYF	TGTGCTAGTGGTATAATACGGGACAGGGGAAACACCATATATTTT
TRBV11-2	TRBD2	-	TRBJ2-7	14	CASRSSGGDYEQYF	TGTGCCAGCAGGTCTAGCGGGGGGGACTACGAGCAGTACTTC
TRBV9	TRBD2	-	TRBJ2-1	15	CASSLTSGGGREQFF	TGTGCCAGCAGCCTTACTAGCGGGGGGGGACGTGAGCAGTTCTTC
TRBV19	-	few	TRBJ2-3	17	CASSIRTLPSSTDTQYF	TGTGCCAGTAGTATTAGGACACTTCCATCTAGCACAGATACGCAGTATTTT
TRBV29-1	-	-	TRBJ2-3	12	CSVHGGADTQYF	TGCAGCGTACATGGGGGCGCAGATACGCAGTATTTT
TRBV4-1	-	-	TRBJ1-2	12	CASSQGRYGYTF	TGCGCCAGCAGCCAAGGGAGGTATGGCTACACCTTC
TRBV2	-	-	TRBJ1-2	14	CASSPGPRLYGYTF	TGTGCCAGCAGTCCAGGTCCTCGCCTATATGGCTACACCTTC
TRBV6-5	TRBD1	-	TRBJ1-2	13	CASNPSGTGGYTF	TGTGCCAGCAACCCCTCCGGGACAGGTGGCTACACCTTC
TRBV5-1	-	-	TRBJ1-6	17	CASSLGAESSYNSPLHF	TGCGCCAGCAGCTTGGGGGCCGAGAGCTCCTATAATTCACCCCTCCACTTT
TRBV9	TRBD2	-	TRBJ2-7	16	CASSPLGTSGSYEQYF	TGTGCCAGCAGCCCCCTCGGGACTAGCGGCTCCTACGAGCAGTACTTC
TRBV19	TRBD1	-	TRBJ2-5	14	CASSMLTGQETQYF	TGTGCCAGTAGTATGTTGACAGGGCAAGAGACCCAGTACTTC
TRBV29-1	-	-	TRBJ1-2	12	CSVPTGLGGYTF	TGCAGCGTCCCGACAGGTCTCGGTGGCTACACCTTC
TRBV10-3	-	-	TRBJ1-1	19	CAISEPTGVTGPMNTEAFF	TGTGCCATCAGTGAGCCGACCGGGGTCACAGGGCCCATGAACACTGAAGCTTTCTTT
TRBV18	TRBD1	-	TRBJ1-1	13	CASSPPGQGEAFF	TGTGCCAGCTCACCACCGGGACAGGGGGAAGCTTTCTTT